The clone carrying this TCR beta chain was seen a few times. The data stem from a study of blood T cell repertoires in COVID-19. Method: immunoSEQ multiplex PCR; TCRdb's copy keeps in-frame clones and lacks some. The top ten hold approximately 3.6% of the sample, which has 120,000 to 150,000 clones, about four fifths seen once. The sequencing input was PBMCs or T cells enriched from blood (not recorded which). The TCR comes from a woman aged 45-65 years with acute COVID-19.

The CDR3 loop reads CASTPTSGGNNEQFF. CDR3 coding DNA: TGTGCCAGCACTCCGACTAGCGGGGGGAACAATGAGCAGTTCTTC. The gene calls are TRBV9 and TRBJ2-1; 13 bases align to TRBD2. Germline V gives CDR1 SGDLS, CDR2 YYNGEE. The length of the CDR3 is 15 residues. Trimming cost V 6 bases and J 5 bases; bases outside gene matches: 5. Supplemented by reference TRBV9 and TRBJ2-1, the full variable domain reads DSGVTQTPKHLITATGQRVTLRCSPRSGDLSVYWYQQSLDQGLQFLIQYYNGEERAKGNILERFSAQQFPDLHSELNLSSLELGDSALYFCASTPTSGGNNEQFFGPGTRLTVL.